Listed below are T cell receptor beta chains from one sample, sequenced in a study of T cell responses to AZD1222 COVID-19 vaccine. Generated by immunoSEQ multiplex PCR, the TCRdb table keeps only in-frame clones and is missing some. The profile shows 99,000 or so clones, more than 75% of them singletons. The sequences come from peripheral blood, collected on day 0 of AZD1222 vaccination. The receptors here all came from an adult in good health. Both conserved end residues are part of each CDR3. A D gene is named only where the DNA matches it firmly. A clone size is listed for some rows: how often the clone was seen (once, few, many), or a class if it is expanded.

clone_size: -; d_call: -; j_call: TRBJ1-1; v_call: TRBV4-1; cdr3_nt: TGCGCCAGCAGCCAAGCTAGGAACACTGAAGCTTTCTTT; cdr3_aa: CASSQARNTEAFF
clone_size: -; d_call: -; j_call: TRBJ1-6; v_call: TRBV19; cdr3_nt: TGTGCCAGTAGTGTAGGAACCTATAATTCACCCCTCCACTTT; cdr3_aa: CASSVGTYNSPLHF
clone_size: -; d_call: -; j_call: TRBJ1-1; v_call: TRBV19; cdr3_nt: TGTGCCAGTAGTATGGGGGCGGGCACTGAAGCTTTCTTT; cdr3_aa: CASSMGAGTEAFF
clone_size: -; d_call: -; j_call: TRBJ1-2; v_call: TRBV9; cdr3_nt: TGTGCCAGCAGCCGTGACAGAGGGCCTAACTATGGCTACACCTTC; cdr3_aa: CASSRDRGPNYGYTF
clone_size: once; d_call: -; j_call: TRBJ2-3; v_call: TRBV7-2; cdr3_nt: TGTGCCAGCAGCGGCGGCCTAGCGGATACGCAGTATTTT; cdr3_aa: CASSGGLADTQYF
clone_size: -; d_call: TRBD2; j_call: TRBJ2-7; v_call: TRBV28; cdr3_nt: TGTGCCAGCGAAAGGACTAGCGGACCCTACGAGCAGTACTTC; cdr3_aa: CASERTSGPYEQYF
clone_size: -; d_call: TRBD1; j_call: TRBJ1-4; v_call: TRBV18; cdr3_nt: TGTGCCAGCTCACCCGGGACAGGGGTTTATGAAAAACTGTTTTTT; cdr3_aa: CASSPGTGVYEKLFF
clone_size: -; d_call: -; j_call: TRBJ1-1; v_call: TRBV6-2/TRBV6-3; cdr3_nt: TGTGCCAGCAGCGGACGGACAGCGGGGGACACTGAAGCTTTCTTT; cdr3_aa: CASSGRTAGDTEAFF
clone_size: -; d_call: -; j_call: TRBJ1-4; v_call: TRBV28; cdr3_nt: TGTGCCAGCCTACAGGGAGTTAATGAAAAACTGTTTTTT; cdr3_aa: CASLQGVNEKLFF
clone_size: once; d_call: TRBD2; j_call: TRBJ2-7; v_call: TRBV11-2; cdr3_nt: TGTGCCAGCAGCTTAGCGCTAGCGGGTTACGAGCAGTACTTC; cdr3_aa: CASSLALAGYEQYF
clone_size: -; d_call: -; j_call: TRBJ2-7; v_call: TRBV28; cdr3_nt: TGTGGTACCCGGGCCAGCTCCTACGAGCAGTACTTC; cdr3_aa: CGTRASSYEQYF
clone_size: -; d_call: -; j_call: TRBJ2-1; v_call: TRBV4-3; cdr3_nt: TGCGCCAGCAGCCAAGAGAGACCCTCCTACAATGAGCAGTTCTTC; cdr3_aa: CASSQERPSYNEQFF
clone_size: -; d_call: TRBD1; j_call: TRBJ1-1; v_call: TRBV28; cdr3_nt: TGTGCCAGCAGTTGGGACAGCGGTAACACTGAAGCTTTCTTT; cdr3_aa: CASSWDSGNTEAFF
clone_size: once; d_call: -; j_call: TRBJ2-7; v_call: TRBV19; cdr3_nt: TGTGCCAGTAGTACCCCGGCAGACACGGTTGGCGAGCAGTACTTC; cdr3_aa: CASSTPADTVGEQYF
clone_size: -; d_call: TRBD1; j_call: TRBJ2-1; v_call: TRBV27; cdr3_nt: TGTGCCAGCAGTTTCGAGACAGGGCGTCTGAGTGAGCAGTTCTTC; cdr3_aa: CASSFETGRLSEQFF
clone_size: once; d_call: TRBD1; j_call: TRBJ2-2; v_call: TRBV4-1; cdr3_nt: TGCGCCAGCAGCCAAGTATCGGGACAGAAGACCGGGGAGCTGTTTTTT; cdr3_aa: CASSQVSGQKTGELFF
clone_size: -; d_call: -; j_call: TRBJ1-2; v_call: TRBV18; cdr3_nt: TGTGCCAGCTCACCACCGACAGGTCTGGCTGGCTACACCTTC; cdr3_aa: CASSPPTGLAGYTF
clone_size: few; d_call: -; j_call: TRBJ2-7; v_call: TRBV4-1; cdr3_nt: TGCGCCAGCAGCCAAGTTGGGTTCGTGATTAACTCCTACGAGCAGTACTTC; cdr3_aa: CASSQVGFVINSYEQYF
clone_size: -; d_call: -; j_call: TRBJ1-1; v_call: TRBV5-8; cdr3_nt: TGTGCCAGCCAGGCAAGGCGGAACACTGAAGCTTTCTTT; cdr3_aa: CASQARRNTEAFF
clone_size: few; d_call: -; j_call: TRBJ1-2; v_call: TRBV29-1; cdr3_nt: TGCAGCGCCTCCGACAGAGCTAACTATGGCTACACCTTC; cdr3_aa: CSASDRANYGYTF
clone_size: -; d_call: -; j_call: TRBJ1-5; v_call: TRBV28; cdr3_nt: TGTGCCAGCAACCCACAACTTAGCAATCAGCCCCAGCATTTT; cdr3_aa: CASNPQLSNQPQHF
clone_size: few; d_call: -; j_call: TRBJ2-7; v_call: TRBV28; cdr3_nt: TGTGCCAGCAGTTTGACTCTCTACGAGCAGTACTTC; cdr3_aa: CASSLTLYEQYF